The 26 T cell receptor beta chains given below trace back to one sample, sequenced in a study of blood T cell repertoires in COVID-19. Clones were read by immunoSEQ multiplex PCR, and TCRdb kept only the in-frame ones, dropping some. The sample carries fewer than 350,000 clones, around 88% recorded once. Material for sequencing was peripheral blood. The receptors were sampled from a woman aged 25-40 years with COVID-19, enrolled during active disease.

The CDR3 region has the DNA TGTGCCAGCAGCCCCTGGGGGCGGACACGTAATGAGCAGTTCTTC. Its protein product is CASSPWGRTRNEQFF. The chain carries TRBV7-3 and TRBJ2-1; D perhaps matches TRBD1 (6 bases). This CDR3 is 15 amino acids long. V was trimmed by 5 bases and J by 7 bases, leaving 18 bases between them. Germline V lookup: CDR1 SGHTA, CDR2 FQGTGA.

The J gene is TRBJ1-5, the V gene TRBV19, with TRBD1 as a possible D gene (5 bases). The CDR3 contains 17 residues. Trimming took off 3 bases at V and 7 bases at J, with 22 bases between the two ends. CDR1 LNHDA and CDR2 SQIVND come from the germline V gene (reference sequence). CDR3 region: CASSMVGTGRLRQPQHF. CDR3 sequence (DNA): TGTGCCAGTAGTATGGTGGGAACAGGTCGACTGAGACAGCCCCAGCATTTT.

The chain has TRBV3-1 (or the pseudogene TRBV3-2) and TRBJ2-7; D unclear. The CDR3 extends over 16 amino acids. Germline assignment: CDR1 LGHDT and CDR2 YNNKEL (reference sequence). V lost 1 base and J 6 bases, leaving 19 bases between the germline ends. CDR3 sequence: CASSQGLIPPTGEQYF. The CDR3 nucleotides are TGTGCCAGCAGCCAAGGACTTATCCCCCCCACCGGCGAGCAGTACTTC.

The chain has TRBV3-1 (or the pseudogene TRBV3-2) and TRBJ1-1; TRBD1 aligns across 9 bases. V trimming: 1 base; J trimming: 3 bases; junction bases outside the gene matches: 12. This CDR3 region has 18 residues. CDR1 LGHDT and CDR2 YNNKEL come from the germline V gene (reference sequence). This CDR3 reads CASSQGRSGQGKDTEAFF. The CDR3 nucleotides read TGTGCCAGCAGCCAAGGCAGGTCCGGACAGGGGAAGGACACTGAAGCTTTCTTT.

V is TRBV11-3 and J is TRBJ1-2; TRBD1 agrees at 10 bases. Germline V CDR1 and CDR2: SGHNT, YENEEA. This CDR3 region has 14 residues. The V segment lost 5 bases and the J segment 4 bases; nucleotides outside the gene matches: 4. The CDR3 DNA is TGTGCCAGCAGCCCTCGGACAGGGGGCTATGGCTACACCTTC. This sequence encodes CASSPRTGGYGYTF.

The genes are TRBV3-1 (or the pseudogene TRBV3-2) and TRBJ2-2; D might be TRBD2 (6 bases). CDR3 size: 17 residues. From germline, CDR1 is LGHDT and CDR2 YNNKEL (reference sequence). The germline V and J ends were trimmed by 4 bases and 5 bases, with 20 bases remaining between them. The CDR3 bases are TGTGCCAGCAGCCCGAGCCGAGGAGGGTTGAGTACCGGGGAGCTGTTTTTT. Translated: CASSPSRGGLSTGELFF.

The chain employs TRBV6-6 and TRBJ1-5, with D unclear. The CDR3 has 15 residues. Germline CDR1 reads MNHNY; CDR2 reads SVGAGI (reference sequence). The germline V and J ends were trimmed by 6 bases and 4 bases, with 16 bases remaining between them. This CDR3 reads CASSTPGAANQPQHF. CDR3 DNA: TGTGCCAGCAGCACTCCGGGAGCAGCAAATCAGCCCCAGCATTTT.

The CDR3 is CASSPQTGPIEAFF. In nucleotides, the CDR3 is TGTGCCAGCTCACCACAGACAGGGCCCATTGAAGCTTTCTTT. The V gene is TRBV18, the J gene TRBJ1-1; 7 bases are shared with TRBD1. After removal of 1 base from V and 7 bases from J, the junction contained 6 bases not matched to a gene. CDR1 and CDR2 (germline): KGHSH, LQKENI. This CDR3 contains 14 residues.

The count of this clone is one. This chain links TRBV6-5 with TRBJ1-5; D is unclear. CDR1 MNHEY and CDR2 SVGAGI come from the germline V gene. V was clipped by 6 bases and J by 2 bases, with 11 bases between them. This CDR3 is built from 14 residues. Here the CDR3 reads CASSFLGRNQPQHF. Written as DNA, the CDR3 is TGTGCCAGCAGCTTCCTAGGCCGCAATCAGCCCCAGCATTTT.

This chain joins TRBV4-3 and TRBJ2-5, with 10 bases lining up with TRBD1. The V segment lost 3 bases and the J segment 5 bases; nucleotides outside the gene matches: 6. The CDR3 has 15 residues. The germline gives CDR1 LGHNA, CDR2 YSLEER. The CDR3 sequence: CASSQGTGEWETQYF. The CDR3 bases are TGCGCCAGCAGCCAGGGGACAGGGGAGTGGGAGACCCAGTACTTC.

V and J are TRBV6-6 and TRBJ2-5; 10 bases align to TRBD2. There are 16 residues in the CDR3. Germline V gene sequence: CDR1 MNHNY, CDR2 SVGAGI (reference sequence). The J segment lost 3 bases and the V segment lost 5 bases, leaving 9 bases of the junction unmatched. CDR3 nucleotide sequence: TGTGCCAGCAGTCGAACTAGCGGGGACGGCAAAGAGACCCAGTACTTC. Protein: CASSRTSGDGKETQYF.

This chain connects TRBV5-5 to TRBJ2-7; a possible D gene is TRBD1 (6 bases). The V gene lost 2 bases and the J gene lost 0 bases, with 9 bases spanning the gap. This CDR3 contains 14 residues. From germline, CDR1 is SGHKS and CDR2 YYEKEE (reference sequence). The DNA of the CDR3 is TGTGCCAGCAGCTTACAGGGAAGCTCCTACGAGCAGTACTTC. This gives the protein CASSLQGSSYEQYF.

The chain links TRBV5-6 to TRBJ1-2, with TRBD1 as a possible D gene (6 bases). Germline values: CDR1 SGHDT, CDR2 YYEEEE. Trimming removed 0 bases from V and 6 bases from J, with 18 bases in between. The CDR3 spans 16 residues. The CDR3 nucleotides are TGTGCCAGCAGCTTGGAAGAAAATTGGACAGAGGATGGCTACACCTTC. Translating it yields CASSLEENWTEDGYTF.

The chain employs TRBV23-1 and TRBJ1-3, with 9 bases fitting TRBD1. TRBV23-1 is annotated as an ORF whose role is uncertain. CDR3 length: 18 residues. V shed 0 bases and J 0 bases; nucleotides not matched to a gene: 6. CDR3 sequence: CASSQSGQGSSSGNTIYF. The CDR3 DNA reads TGCGCCAGCAGTCAATCGGGACAGGGATCGAGCTCTGGAAACACCATATATTTT.

The chain recombines TRBV6-5 with TRBJ2-3; TRBD2 is a possible D gene (5 bases). V dropped 10 bases and J dropped 3 bases, with 8 bases sitting between them. Germline CDR1 and CDR2: MNHEY and SVGAGI. The CDR3 has 11 amino acids. This chain's CDR3 is CATRLTDTQYF. CDR3 DNA: TGTGCCACCCGACTAACAGATACGCAGTATTTT.

V is TRBV5-1 and J is TRBJ2-3; the match to TRBD1 covers 8 bases. V dropped 3 bases and J dropped 2; count of bases not matched to a gene: 5. Germline V gene data show CDR1 as SGHRS and CDR2 as YFSETQ. CDR3 length equals 15 residues. The CDR3 coding sequence is TGCGCCAGCAGCTCATGGACAGGGTCCACAGATACGCAGTATTTT. Its translation is CASSSWTGSTDTQYF.

This clone was observed many times. This chain links TRBV4-2 with TRBJ2-5, with 9 bases identical to TRBD2. Germline assignment: CDR1 LGHNA and CDR2 YNFKEQ. This CDR3 is 15 amino acids long. The junction had 0 bases not matched to a gene; V was cut back by 0 bases and J by 1 base. The CDR3 nucleotides read TGTGCCAGCAGCCAAGAGCGGGGGGGCCAAGAGACCCAGTACTTC. It yields the protein CASSQERGGQETQYF.

The rearrangement uses TRBV19 and TRBJ1-6; 7 positions agree with TRBD1. Germline CDR1 LNHDA, CDR2 SQIVND (reference sequence). V shed 7 bases, J shed 7 bases, and the junction held 10 bases outside the gene matches. The CDR3 contains 15 residues. The CDR3 protein is CASTMSGTDNSPLHF. Written as DNA, the CDR3 is TGTGCCAGTACGATGTCCGGGACAGACAATTCACCCCTCCACTTT.

The rearrangement joins TRBV2 to TRBJ2-2, with D possibly matching TRBD2 (7 bases). The germline V gene encodes CDR1 SNHLY and CDR2 FYNNEI. This CDR3 spans 17 amino acids. Trimming stripped 6 bases from V and 3 bases from J, with 20 bases between. The CDR3: CASRRGGPGVYTGELFF. Written as DNA, the CDR3 is TGTGCCAGCAGGAGGGGGGGGCCCGGGGTTTACACCGGGGAGCTGTTTTTT. Supplemented by reference TRBV2 and TRBJ2-2, the full variable domain reads EPEVTQTPSHQVTQMGQEVILRCVPISNHLYFYWYRQILGQKVEFLVSFYNNEISEKSEIFDDQFSVERPDGSNFTLKIRSTKLEDSAMYFCASRRGGPGVYTGELFFGEGSRLTVL.

The J gene is TRBJ1-2, the V gene TRBV15; D is unclear. CDR3 length equals 15 residues. With 0 bases removed from V and 4 bases from J, the gap between germline ends came to 12 bases. Looked up from germline, CDR1 is LNHNV and CDR2 is YYDKDF (reference sequence). CDR3 DNA sequence: TGTGCCACCAGCAGAGAATCCACCTACTCCTATGGCTACACCTTC. It codes for CATSRESTYSYGYTF.

The chain carries TRBV6-6 and TRBJ1-1, with D possibly being TRBD1 (5 bases). This CDR3 is built from 13 residues. Germline V gene lookup returns CDR1 MNHNY and CDR2 SVGAGI (reference sequence). Trimming left V 6 bases short and J 1 base short, with 9 bases between. The CDR3 region is CASRWQGNTEAFF. CDR3 coding DNA: TGTGCCAGCAGGTGGCAGGGGAACACTGAAGCTTTCTTT.

This clone occurred once. V and J are TRBV30 and TRBJ2-7; 9 bases are a match to TRBD1. The V gene end was trimmed by 3 bases and the J gene end by 2 bases; junction bases not matched to a gene: 8. The CDR3 sequence is 15 residues long. The V gene's germline CDR1 is GTSNPN and CDR2 SVGIG (reference sequence). CDR3 sequence: CAWSPPGTGPYEQYF. As DNA, the CDR3 is TGTGCCTGGAGCCCTCCCGGGACAGGGCCCTACGAGCAGTACTTC.

There are a few counts of this clone. This chain links TRBV9 with TRBJ1-1; D perhaps matches TRBD1 (5 bases). This CDR3 has 14 amino acids. Trimming removed 0 bases at V and 5 bases at J, with 11 bases between. CDR1 is SGDLS, CDR2 YYNGEE, per germline. CDR3 in amino acids: CASSVVEGQTEAFF. The CDR3 DNA reads TGTGCCAGCAGCGTAGTGGAGGGGCAGACTGAAGCTTTCTTT.

This chain connects TRBV5-1 to TRBJ2-7; TRBD2 aligns across 8 bases. CDR1 SGHRS and CDR2 YFSETQ come from the germline V gene. V was pared by 3 bases and J by 2 bases, with 4 bases of the junction left unmatched. CDR3 length equals 14 residues. As DNA, the CDR3 is TGCGCCAGCAGCTCCGGGAGGGGCGCCTACGAGCAGTACTTC. Translated, it gives CASSSGRGAYEQYF.

The V gene is TRBV2, the J gene TRBJ2-2; TRBD1 aligns across 10 bases. The CDR3 consists of 15 residues. In germline, CDR1 is SNHLY, CDR2 FYNNEI. The J segment lost 6 bases and the V segment lost 4 bases, leaving 5 bases of the junction unmatched. CDR3 loop: CASSADRGQPGELFF. CDR3 sequence (DNA): TGTGCCAGCAGTGCCGACAGGGGGCAACCCGGGGAGCTGTTTTTT.

The chain uses TRBV5-4 and TRBJ2-3, with 13 bases identical to TRBD2. The CDR3 is 15 amino acids. CDR1 and CDR2 from the germline V gene are SGHNT and YYREEE (reference sequence). V lost 4 bases and J lost 6; bases outside the gene matches: 5. The CDR3: CASSMGLAGWDTQYF. In DNA, the CDR3 is TGTGCCAGCAGCATGGGACTAGCGGGGTGGGATACGCAGTATTTT.